This T cell receptor beta chain derives from a study of blood T cell repertoires in COVID-19. Study summary: Material from acute and convalescent COVID-19 was sourced from the United States, Italy and Spain. T cells, B-cell-depleted T cells, or PBMCs supplied cDNA or gDNA.

Libraries were prepared by immunoSEQ multiplex PCR; TCRdb keeps only in-frame clonotypes and omits some of them. The sample yields about 130,000 clones, roughly 84% seen once. After removal of 5 bases from V and 3 bases from J, the junction contained 4 bases not matched to a gene. This CDR3 is 14 amino acids long. CDR1 SGHRS and CDR2 YFSETQ come from the germline V gene. The sample consisted of peripheral blood. The TCR sequence derives from an elderly woman with acute or convalescent COVID-19. The chain carries TRBV5-1 and TRBJ2-3; 9 positions agree with TRBD2. As DNA, the CDR3 is TGCGCCAGCAGAGGTAGCGGGGGAACAGATACGCAGTATTTT. Amino acids: CASRGSGGTDTQYF.